These 11 T cell receptor beta chains were sequenced from one sample in a study of T cell repertoires in cytomegalovirus infection. TCRdb independently ran MiXCR on the reads; one entry per CDR3 protein. Of more than 350,000 distinct CDR3 sequences detected, roughly 30% appear once; the ten largest clones hold roughly an eighth. The specimen was PBMCs. These receptors all come from a human donor in good health (CMV status not recorded). Some clones in this sample may be carry-over from other donors' samples.

The V and J genes are TRBV15 and TRBJ1-5; D unclear. Germline V gene data show CDR1 as LNHNV and CDR2 as YYDKDF (reference sequence). The CDR3 spans 15 residues. V dropped 5 bases and J dropped 1 base, with 12 bases sitting between them. The DNA of the CDR3 is TGTGCCACCAGCCGCGATACCTTGAGCAATCAGCCCCAGCATTTT. Its protein product is CATSRDTLSNQPQHF.

This clonotype showed up many times. The CDR3 sequence: CASSRDRRNTEAFF. The DNA for the CDR3 is TGTGCCAGCAGTCGGGACCGAAGGAACACTGAAGCTTTCTTT. The rearrangement links TRBV7-2 to TRBJ1-1; perhaps TRBD1 as D (5 bases). With 6 bases removed from V and 1 base from J, the gap between germline ends came to 12 bases. Germline values: CDR1 SGHTA, CDR2 FQGNSA. This CDR3 comprises 14 residues.

V gene TRBV11-1 combines with J gene TRBJ2-3; the match to TRBD1 covers 7 bases. V lost 3 bases and J lost 4; bases outside the gene matches: 7. Germline V gene sequence: CDR1 SGHAT, CDR2 FQDESV (reference sequence). CDR3 size: 15 residues. CDR3 sequence reads: CASSLARGNADTQYF. CDR3 DNA sequence: TGTGCCAGCAGCTTGGCCAGGGGGAACGCAGATACGCAGTATTTT.

The genes are TRBV6-6 and TRBJ1-5; no definite D call. The CDR3 length is 15 residues. Trimming stripped 0 bases from V and 5 bases from J, with 11 bases between. CDR1 is MNHNY and CDR2 is SVGAGI in the germline V gene (reference sequence). The CDR3: CASSYSALGDQPQHF. The CDR3 DNA is TGTGCCAGCAGTTACTCGGCCCTAGGTGATCAGCCCCAGCATTTT.

At least ten counts were recorded for this clonotype. The chain's CDR3 is CASSPPWRGTAGYGYTF. The CDR3 DNA reads as TGTGCCAGCAGTCCTCCCTGGCGGGGCACCGCCGGCTATGGCTACACCTTC. The V gene is TRBV11-2, the J gene TRBJ1-2; possibly TRBD1 for D (5 bases). In germline, CDR1 is SGHAT, CDR2 FQNNGV. The CDR3 extends over 17 amino acids. With 6 bases removed from V and 4 bases from J, the gap between germline ends came to 24 bases.

With respect to this clonotype: Given a much more abundant clone one base away, this may be a read error. This chain uses TRBV6-2 or TRBV6-3 with TRBJ1-1; D gene uncertain. CDR1 is MNHEY, CDR2 SVGEGT, per germline. CDR3 length equals 13 residues. The V end was cut by 6 bases, the J end by 7 bases, with 15 bases between. The CDR3 coding sequence is TGTGCCAGCAGCACTGCCCTTCAGGTTGAAGCTTTCTTT. This codes for CASSTALQVEAFF.

This clonotype was seen many times. The chain employs TRBV2 and TRBJ2-2; D remains unclear. Germline lookup yields CDR1 SNHLY and CDR2 FYNNEI. The CDR3 is made up of 16 amino acids. V was trimmed by 1 base and J by 5 bases, leaving 14 bases between them. CDR3 nucleotide sequence: TGTGCCAGCAGTGAAGTGGGCAGGCTAAGAACCGGGGAGCTGTTTTTT. This sequence encodes CASSEVGRLRTGELFF.

This clonotype was found many times. The rearrangement uses TRBV7-6 and TRBJ2-5; maybe TRBD2 (6 bases). V lost 3 bases, J lost 3 bases, and 14 bases lay in between. This CDR3 has 15 residues. Germline CDR1 and CDR2: SGHVS and FNYEAQ. The CDR3 loop reads CASSFRGSREETQYF. CDR3 sequence (DNA): TGTGCCAGCAGCTTTCGGGGGTCCAGGGAAGAGACCCAGTACTTC.

A word on this clonotype: Possible read error: a much larger clone is one base away. Given the absence of the conserved phenylalanine or tryptophan at the CDR3 end, a read error is likely. The chain has TRBV7-2 and TRBJ2-7; D might be TRBD1 (6 bases). V dropped 2 bases and J dropped 4 bases, with 15 bases sitting between them. The CDR3 totals 15 residues. Germline CDR1 and CDR2: SGHTA and FQGNSA. The CDR3 bases are TGTGCCAGCAGCTTACTAGGGACACTAATTTACGAGCAGTACTTA. As protein: CASSLLGTLIYEQYL.

This clonotype was observed a few times. The CDR3, as DNA: TGCAGTGCTAGCCTAGCGGGGGCTAACACCGGGGAGCTGTTTTTT. The encoded protein is CSASLAGANTGELFF. The V and J genes are TRBV20-1 and TRBJ2-2; 10 nucleotides agree with TRBD2. Trimming took 3 bases from V and 2 from J; bases not matched to a gene: 3. CDR1 is DFQATT, CDR2 SNEGSKA, per germline (reference sequence). The CDR3 length is 15 residues.

This clonotype was counted between two and nine times. The chain carries TRBV4-3 and TRBJ2-6, with D possibly being TRBD1 or TRBD2 (5 bases each). CDR3 size: 16 residues. V lost 0 bases, J lost 2 bases, and 8 bases lay in between. Germline CDR1 is LGHNA and CDR2 is YSLEER. In DNA form, the CDR3 reads TGCGCCAGCAGCCAAGATCTGGGGGCTGGGGCCAACGTCCTGACTTTC. Residues: CASSQDLGAGANVLTF.